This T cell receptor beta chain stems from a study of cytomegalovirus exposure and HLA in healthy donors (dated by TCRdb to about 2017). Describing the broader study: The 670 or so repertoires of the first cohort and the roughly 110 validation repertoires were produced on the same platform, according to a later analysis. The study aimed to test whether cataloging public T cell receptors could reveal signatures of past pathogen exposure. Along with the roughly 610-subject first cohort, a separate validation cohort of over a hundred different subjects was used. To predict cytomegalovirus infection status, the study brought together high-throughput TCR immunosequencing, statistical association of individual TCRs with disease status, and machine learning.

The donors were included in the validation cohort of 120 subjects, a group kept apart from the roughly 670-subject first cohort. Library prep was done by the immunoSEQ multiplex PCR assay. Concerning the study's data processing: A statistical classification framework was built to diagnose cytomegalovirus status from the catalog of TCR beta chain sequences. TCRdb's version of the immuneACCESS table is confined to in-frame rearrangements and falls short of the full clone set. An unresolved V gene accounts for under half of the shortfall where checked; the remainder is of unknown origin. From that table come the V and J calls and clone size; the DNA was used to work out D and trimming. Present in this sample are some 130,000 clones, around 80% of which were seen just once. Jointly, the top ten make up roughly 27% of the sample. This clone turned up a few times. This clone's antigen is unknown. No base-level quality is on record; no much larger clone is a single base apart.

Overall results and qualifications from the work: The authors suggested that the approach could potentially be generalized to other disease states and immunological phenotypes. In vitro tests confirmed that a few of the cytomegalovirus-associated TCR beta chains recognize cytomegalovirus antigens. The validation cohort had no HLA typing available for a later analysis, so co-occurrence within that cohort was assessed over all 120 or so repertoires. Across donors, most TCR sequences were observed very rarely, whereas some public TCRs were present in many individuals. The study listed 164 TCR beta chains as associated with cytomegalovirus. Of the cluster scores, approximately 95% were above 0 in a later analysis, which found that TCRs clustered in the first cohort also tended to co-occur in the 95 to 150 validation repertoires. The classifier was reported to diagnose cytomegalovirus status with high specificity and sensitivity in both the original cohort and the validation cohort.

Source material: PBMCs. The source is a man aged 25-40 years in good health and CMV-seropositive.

The DNA sequence reads TGTGCCAGCAGTAGTATGGGGGGGACCCAGTACTTC. Translation gives CASSSMGGTQYF. The rearrangement combines TRBV2 with TRBJ2-5; a tentative D call is TRBD2 (6 bases match). Based on the germline V gene, the CDR1 and CDR2 sequences are SNHLY and FYNNEI. Cut back by 5 bases and 7 bases, the V and J ends lie 11 bases apart. Including the terminal cysteine and phenylalanine, the CDR3 comprises 12 residues. This entry keeps only the CDR3 DNA: 36 bases, framed from base 1.